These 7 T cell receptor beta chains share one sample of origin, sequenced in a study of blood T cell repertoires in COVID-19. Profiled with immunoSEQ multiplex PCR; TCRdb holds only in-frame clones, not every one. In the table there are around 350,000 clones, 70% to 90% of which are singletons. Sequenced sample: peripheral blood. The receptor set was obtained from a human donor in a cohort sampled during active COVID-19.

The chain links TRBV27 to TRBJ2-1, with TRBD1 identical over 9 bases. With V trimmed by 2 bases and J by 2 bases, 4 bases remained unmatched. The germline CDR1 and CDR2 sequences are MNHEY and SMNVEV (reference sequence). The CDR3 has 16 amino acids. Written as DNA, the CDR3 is TGTGCCAGCAGTTTAGGGGGACAGGGCCCCTACAATGAGCAGTTCTTC. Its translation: CASSLGGQGPYNEQFF.

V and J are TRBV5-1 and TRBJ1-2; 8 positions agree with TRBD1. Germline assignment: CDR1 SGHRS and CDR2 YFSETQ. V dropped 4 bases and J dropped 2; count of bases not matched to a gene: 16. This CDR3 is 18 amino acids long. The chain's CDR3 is CASSPVPEGRGRNYGYTF. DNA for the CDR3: TGCGCCAGCAGCCCAGTCCCTGAGGGCAGGGGGCGGAACTATGGCTACACCTTC.

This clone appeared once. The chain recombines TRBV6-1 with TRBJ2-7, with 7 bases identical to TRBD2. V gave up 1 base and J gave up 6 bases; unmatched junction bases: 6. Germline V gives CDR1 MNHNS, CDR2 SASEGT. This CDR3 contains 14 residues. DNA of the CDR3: TGTGCCAGCAGTGAAGGGACCTGGGGGGGCGAGCAGTACTTC. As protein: CASSEGTWGGEQYF.

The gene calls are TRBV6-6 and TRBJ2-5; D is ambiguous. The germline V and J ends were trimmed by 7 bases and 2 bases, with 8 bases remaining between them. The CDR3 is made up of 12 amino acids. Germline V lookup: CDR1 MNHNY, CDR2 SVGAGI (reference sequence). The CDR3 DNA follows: TGTGCCAGCACATCGGAGCAAGAGACCCAGTACTTC. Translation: CASTSEQETQYF.

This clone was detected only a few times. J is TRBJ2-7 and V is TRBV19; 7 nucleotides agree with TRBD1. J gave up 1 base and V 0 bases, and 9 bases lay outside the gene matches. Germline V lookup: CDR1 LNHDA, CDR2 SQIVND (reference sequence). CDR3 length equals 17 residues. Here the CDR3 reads CASSIEHEQGISYEQYF. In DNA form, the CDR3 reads TGTGCCAGTAGTATAGAGCACGAACAGGGGATTTCCTACGAGCAGTACTTC.

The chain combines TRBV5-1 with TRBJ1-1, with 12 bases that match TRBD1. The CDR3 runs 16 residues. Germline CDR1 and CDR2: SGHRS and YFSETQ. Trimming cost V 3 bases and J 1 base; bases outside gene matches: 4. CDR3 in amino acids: CASSSGTGGENTEAFF. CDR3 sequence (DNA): TGCGCCAGCAGCTCAGGGACAGGGGGCGAGAACACTGAAGCTTTCTTT.

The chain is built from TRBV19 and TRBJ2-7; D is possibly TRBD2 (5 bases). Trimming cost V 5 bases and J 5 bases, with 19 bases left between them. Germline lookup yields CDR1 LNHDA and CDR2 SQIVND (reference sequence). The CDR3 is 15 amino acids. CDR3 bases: TGTGCCAGTAGTCCCACGGTTAGCGAGCCCAACGAGCAGTACTTC. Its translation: CASSPTVSEPNEQYF.